This note documents a single T cell receptor (beta chain) sequence. CDR1 is MNHEY and CDR2 is SMNVEV in the germline V gene (reference sequence). The CDR3 is 15 amino acids. With 0 bases removed from V and 8 bases from J, the gap between germline ends came to 16 bases. This specimen comes from a study of cytomegalovirus exposure and HLA in healthy donors. PCR employed 60 Vbeta and 13 Jbeta primers. Measured with immunoSEQ multiplex PCR; TCRdb has only the in-frame clones, and not every one. The table lists 140,000 or so clones, 70% to 90% of them singletons. Sequencing used PBMCs. The origin of this receptor is a woman in her thirties or forties in good health and CMV-seropositive. V usage is TRBV27 and J usage is TRBJ1-2; weak D call: TRBD1 (5 bases). CDR3 nucleotide sequence: TGTGCCAGCAGTTTATCGTCCCAGGGCCTTGGGGGCTACACCTTC. Translation gives CASSLSSQGLGGYTF.